These 22 T cell receptor beta chains came from one sample sequenced in a study of T cells in tuberculosis. The protocol was immunoSEQ multiplex PCR, while the TCRdb copy is restricted to in-frame clones and leaves out a portion. The sample includes around 35,000 clones, roughly 90% of them seen just once. The time point is: new active TB diagnosis, blood taken before or within 7 days of starting treatment. This sample comprised PBMCs, obtained at tuberculosis diagnosis. Source of these receptors: an adult with tuberculosis.

The chain's CDR3 is CASSPPTGGYTEAFF. CDR3 bases: TGTGCCAGCAGCCCCCCCACAGGGGGCTATACTGAAGCTTTCTTT. The V gene is TRBV9, the J gene TRBJ1-1; 9 bases are shared with TRBD1. V lost 4 bases and J lost 5; bases outside the gene matches: 9. Germline V lookup: CDR1 SGDLS, CDR2 YYNGEE. This CDR3 has 15 amino acids.

The table lists this clone with a count of one. This sequence joins TRBV19 and TRBJ1-1; 10 nucleotides align to TRBD1. Per the germline V gene, CDR1 is LNHDA and CDR2 is SQIVND (reference sequence). The CDR3 covers 17 residues. Losses at the gene ends were 1 base for V and 0 bases for J; bases not matched to a gene: 5. CDR3 nucleotide sequence: TGTGCCAGTAGTATAGGCTCGGGGACAGGGGTGAACACTGAAGCTTTCTTT. This codes for CASSIGSGTGVNTEAFF.

The chain couples TRBV9 to TRBJ2-4; 11 nucleotides align to TRBD2. This CDR3 comprises 15 residues. Germline V gene lookup returns CDR1 SGDLS and CDR2 YYNGEE. V lost 4 bases and J lost 2; bases outside the gene matches: 2. CDR3 sequence (DNA): TGTGCCAGCAGCCTAGCGGGGGGTACCAAAAACATTCAGTACTTC. Its protein product is CASSLAGGTKNIQYF.

This sequence joins TRBV5-8 and TRBJ2-3, with 8 bases lining up with TRBD1. After removal of 0 bases from V and 6 bases from J, the junction contained 0 bases not matched to a gene. The CDR3 loop spans 13 amino acids. Germline V gene sequence: CDR1 SGHTS, CDR2 YDEGEE. The CDR3 protein is CASSLDRGDTQYF. Here the CDR3 DNA reads TGTGCCAGCAGCTTGGACAGGGGGGATACGCAGTATTTT.

By sample fraction, this clone is medium-sized. The chain couples TRBV6-1 to TRBJ1-6; 7 bases align to TRBD1. The CDR3 runs 14 residues. The germline V gene encodes CDR1 MNHNS and CDR2 SASEGT. The junction had 5 bases not matched to a gene; V was cut back by 7 bases and J by 5 bases. The CDR3 DNA reads as TGTGCCAGCAAAACCGGGACAGATAATTCACCCCTCCACTTT. Amino acids: CASKTGTDNSPLHF.

The rearrangement links TRBV6-1 to TRBJ1-2; weak D call: TRBD1 (6 bases). Trimming took 3 bases from V and 8 from J, leaving 16 bases between them. The CDR3 is 14 amino acids. Germline V gene data show CDR1 as MNHNS and CDR2 as SASEGT. CDR3 sequence reads: CASSDGTSNWGYTF. CDR3 DNA: TGTGCCAGCAGTGATGGGACATCCAATTGGGGCTACACCTTC.

The chain recombines TRBV6-1 with TRBJ2-7; TRBD1 is a possible D gene (6 bases). Germline loops: CDR1 MNHNS, CDR2 SASEGT. CDR3 length: 14 amino acids. Trimming pared 8 bases from V and 0 bases from J, leaving 14 bases between. As DNA, the CDR3 is TGTGCCAGCCGGACAGTCTATAGCTCCTACGAGCAGTACGTC. Its protein is CASRTVYSSYEQYV.

The chain recombines TRBV5-6 with TRBJ2-7, with TRBD1 identical over 11 bases. V lost 5 bases and J lost 5; bases outside the gene matches: 6. Germline assignment: CDR1 SGHDT and CDR2 YYEEEE. The CDR3 is 14 amino acids. The DNA of the CDR3 is TGTGCCAGCAGTGAAGCGGGACAGGGGGACGAGCAGTACTTC. It translates to CASSEAGQGDEQYF.

J is TRBJ2-1 and V is TRBV11-2; D gene ambiguous. Germline values: CDR1 SGHAT, CDR2 FQNNGV. V lost 1 base and J lost 0, with 10 bases in between. The CDR3 sequence is 16 residues long. CDR3 loop: CASSLGGQPSYNEQFF. The DNA for the CDR3 is TGTGCCAGCAGCTTAGGAGGTCAACCCTCCTACAATGAGCAGTTCTTC. Based on the CDR3 plus reference TRBV11-2 and TRBJ2-1, the full variable domain is EAGVAQSPRYKIIEKRQSVAFWCNPISGHATLYWYQQILGQGPKLLIQFQNNGVVDDSQLPKDRFSAERLKGVDSTLKIQPAKLEDSAVYLCASSLGGQPSYNEQFFGPGTRLTVL.

V usage is TRBV6-1 and J usage is TRBJ1-5; no reliable D call. The CDR3 spans 13 residues. Germline values: CDR1 MNHNS, CDR2 SASEGT. The V end lost 1 base, the J end lost 11 bases, and 12 bases lay between the germline ends. CDR3 protein: CASSEEQKVAQHF. CDR3 DNA: TGTGCCAGCAGTGAAGAACAGAAGGTGGCCCAGCATTTT.

The chain couples TRBV9 to TRBJ2-4; 9 bases agree with TRBD2. The CDR3 extends over 15 amino acids. CDR1 and CDR2 from the germline V gene are SGDLS and YYNGEE. Trimming took 3 bases from V and 8 from J; bases not matched to a gene: 9. CDR3 sequence (DNA): TGTGCCAGCAGCGCGAATACGTTAGCGGGAGACATTCAGTACTTC. Translating gives CASSANTLAGDIQYF.

V and J are TRBV7-2 and TRBJ1-3, with 9 bases identical to TRBD1. V lost 3 bases and J lost 2; bases outside the gene matches: 2. This CDR3 is built from 15 residues. Germline V lookup: CDR1 SGHTA, CDR2 FQGNSA. CDR3 residues: CASSFGTGTGNTIYF. The CDR3 coding sequence is TGTGCCAGCAGCTTTGGGACAGGGACTGGAAACACCATATATTTT.

V gene TRBV28 combines with J gene TRBJ2-5, with TRBD1 matching 8 bases. The CDR3 consists of 15 residues. Looked up from germline, CDR1 is MDHEN and CDR2 is SYDVKM. V trimming: 5 bases; J trimming: 0 bases; junction bases outside the gene matches: 5. Here the CDR3 reads CASSPRTGNQETQYF. The CDR3 region has the DNA TGTGCCAGCAGTCCCCGGACAGGGAACCAAGAGACCCAGTACTTC.

This chain uses TRBV6-1 with TRBJ1-2, with TRBD1 identical over 7 bases. CDR1 and CDR2 from the germline V gene are MNHNS and SASEGT. CDR3 size: 14 residues. The J segment lost 7 bases and the V segment lost 5 bases, leaving 10 bases of the junction unmatched. This CDR3 is CASSIVGGGLGYTF. The CDR3 nucleotides are TGTGCCAGCAGTATTGTCGGAGGGGGCCTTGGCTACACCTTC.

The chain carries TRBV4-3 and TRBJ1-5; 8 bases map to TRBD1. Germline lookup yields CDR1 LGHNA and CDR2 YSLEER. This CDR3 has 15 amino acids. J lost 4 bases, V lost 1 base, and 3 bases had no gene match. This CDR3 reads CASSQVTGGNQPQHF. DNA of the CDR3: TGCGCCAGCAGCCAAGTTACAGGGGGGAATCAGCCCCAGCATTTT.

The chain is built from TRBV18 and TRBJ2-3; maybe TRBD2 (5 bases). The germline V and J ends were trimmed by 6 bases and 10 bases, with 17 bases remaining between them. CDR1 and CDR2 from the germline V gene are KGHSH and LQKENI. This CDR3 is built from 13 residues. The CDR3 loop is CASSDGNRLAQYF. CDR3 bases: TGTGCCAGCTCCGACGGGAATAGGTTGGCGCAGTATTTT. Full variable domain (missing parts from reference TRBV18 and TRBJ2-3): NAGVMQNPRHLVRRRGQEARLRCSPMKGHSHVYWYRQLPEEGLKFMVYLQKENIIDESGMPKERFSAEFPKEGPSILRIQQVVRGDSAAYFCASSDGNRLAQYFGPGTRLTVL.

The V and J genes are TRBV6-6 and TRBJ1-4, with D hard to call. CDR1 and CDR2 (germline): MNHNY, SVGAGI (reference sequence). The CDR3 runs 15 residues. V gave up 7 bases and J gave up 5 bases, with 17 bases separating them. The CDR3 spells CASTSSQAQNEKLFF. DNA of the CDR3: TGTGCCAGCACCTCCTCCCAGGCCCAAAATGAAAAACTGTTTTTT.

The chain combines TRBV27 with TRBJ2-1; 12 bases are a match to TRBD2. The germline V gene encodes CDR1 MNHEY and CDR2 SMNVEV (reference sequence). CDR3 length equals 15 residues. V was pared by 4 bases and J by 4 bases, with 2 bases of the junction left unmatched. The CDR3 region has the DNA TGTGCCAGCAGTTGGACTAGCGGGGATTACAATGAGCAGTTCTTC. It is translated as CASSWTSGDYNEQFF.

This chain uses TRBV6-4 with TRBJ2-1, with TRBD2 matching 10 bases. The CDR3 totals 16 residues. Per the germline V gene, CDR1 is MRHNA and CDR2 is SNTAGT. Germline trimming cut 0 bases from V and 8 bases from J; bases unmatched to any gene: 7. The CDR3 region is CASSDSSGTSADEQFF. For the CDR3, the DNA is TGTGCCAGCAGTGACTCTTCCGGGACTAGCGCGGATGAGCAGTTCTTC.

V is TRBV5-1 and J is TRBJ2-5; D unresolved. Per the germline V gene, CDR1 is SGHRS and CDR2 is YFSETQ. This CDR3 contains 11 residues. Trimming took 4 bases from V and 5 from J, leaving 6 bases between them. The CDR3 spells CASSIRETQYF. In DNA form, the CDR3 reads TGCGCCAGCAGCATCAGGGAGACCCAGTACTTC.

This clone has a single count. The gene calls are TRBV27 and TRBJ2-7; possibly TRBD1 for D (6 bases). The length of the CDR3 is 22 residues. The germline V gene has CDR1 MNHEY and CDR2 SMNVEV (reference sequence). The V end was cut by 3 bases, the J end by 2 bases, with 35 bases between. The CDR3: CASSFPPGFTGSLGFLTYEQYV. The CDR3 coding sequence is TGTGCCAGCAGTTTCCCACCCGGCTTCACAGGGTCCCTCGGCTTTCTTACCTACGAGCAGTACGTC.

This rearrangement joins TRBV6-4 to TRBJ2-2; TRBD2 is a possible D gene (6 bases). The germline V gene encodes CDR1 MRHNA and CDR2 SNTAGT. Trimming removed 3 bases from V and 4 bases from J, with 15 bases in between. The CDR3 is 16 amino acids. CDR3 residues: CASSERAGTGTGELFF. The CDR3 DNA is TGTGCCAGCAGTGAGCGGGCGGGGACCGGCACCGGGGAGCTGTTTTTT.